This T cell receptor beta chain was sequenced in a study of T-cell reconstitution after alpha-beta-depleted transplantation in children (dated by TCRdb to the mid-2010s). As for the study more broadly: T-cell immune reconstitution after TCRalphabeta/CD19-depleted allogeneic hematopoietic cell transplantation in children was quantitatively tracked in the study by means of TCR repertoire profiling. The investigation overall reported the following: In some patients, high TCRbeta diversity at day 60 was attributed to recipient T cells and intrathymic progenitors that had survived conditioning. The apparently early alphabetaT-cell count recovery about two months after transplant was reportedly dependent on only several hundred rapidly expanded clones derived from non-depleted graft cells. Over the following months the frequencies of hyperexpanded clones went down, and after one year T-cell counts and TCRbeta diversity were mostly credited to newly produced T cells.

Sample treatment or condition, as interpreted from the label and publication: allogeneic hematopoietic cell transplantation with graft depleted of TCRalphabeta T cells and CD19 B cells. TCRalphabeta/CD19-depleted allogeneic hematopoietic cell grafts were given to the transplant recipients, all of whom were children. In its sample, this clonotype was seen a few times. The target of this receptor is not known. Base quality data are lacking; no much larger clone is found one base away. Receptors were amplified or captured by PCR. TCRdb names Illumina HiSeq 2500 as the instrument used. To normalize quantification of the TCRbeta repertoire, the TCR libraries were built with molecular barcoding that relied on unique molecular identifiers. The public reads were reanalyzed by TCRdb: fastp trimming at Q25, MiXCR alignment, in-frame beta chains only. Rows are combined by CDR3 protein, so each entry shows the most common genes and DNA. Present in this sample are 95,000 to 120,000 distinct CDR3 sequences, about 6.4% of which were seen just once. The ten most abundant clones make up roughly 25% of the sample.

CDR1 and CDR2 are read off the germline V gene as MDHEN and SYDVKM. The CDR3 holds 14 amino acids from the cysteine to the phenylalanine. The entry retains the CDR3 DNA only, 42 bases that are in frame from base 1. Trimming costs V 5 bases and J 6 bases, and their ends lie 14 bases apart. This chain is built from TRBV28 and TRBJ1-5, with the identity of the D gene unclear. The sequence came from a male patient aged 2 to 10 who had a stem cell transplant for acute lymphoblastic leukemia, so the T cells may come from the graft donor. The sequencing used PBMCs, mostly from graft donor cells, collected 360 days after TCRalphabeta/CD19-depleted stem cell transplant. CDR3 protein: CASSGSTPRQPQHF. The DNA sequence is as follows: TGTGCCAGCAGTGGGAGTACCCCGCGTCAGCCCCAGCATTTT.